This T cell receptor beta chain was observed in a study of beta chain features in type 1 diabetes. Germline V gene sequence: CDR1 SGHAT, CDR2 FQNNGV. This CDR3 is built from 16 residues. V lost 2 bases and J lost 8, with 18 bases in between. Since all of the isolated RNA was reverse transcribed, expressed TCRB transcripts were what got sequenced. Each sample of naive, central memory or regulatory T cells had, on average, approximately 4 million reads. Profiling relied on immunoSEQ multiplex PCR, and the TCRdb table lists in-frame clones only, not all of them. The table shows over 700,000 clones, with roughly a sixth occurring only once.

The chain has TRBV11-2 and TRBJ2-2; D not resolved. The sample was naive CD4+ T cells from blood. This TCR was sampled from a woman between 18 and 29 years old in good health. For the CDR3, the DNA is TGTGCCAGCAGCTTAATCCGGGCAACCCTTTTTGGGGAGCTGTTTTTT. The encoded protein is CASSLIRATLFGELFF. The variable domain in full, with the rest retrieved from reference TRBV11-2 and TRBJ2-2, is EAGVAQSPRYKIIEKRQSVAFWCNPISGHATLYWYQQILGQGPKLLIQFQNNGVVDDSQLPKDRFSAERLKGVDSTLKIQPAKLEDSAVYLCASSLIRATLFGELFFGEGSRLTVL.